The clone carrying this T cell receptor (beta chain) showed up just a few times. Its antigen remains unidentified. The data derive from a study of response to subunit inactivated influenza vaccine. Study-level results: Authors suggested each seasonal influenza vaccination recruits few new T cells.

TCRdb re-derived calls from the RT-PCR reads in MiXCR, one entry per CDR3 protein. This table holds hundreds of thousands of distinct CDR3 sequences, about 15% found once. Trimming cost V 2 bases and J 6 bases; bases outside gene matches: 21. CDR1 and CDR2 (germline): DFQATT, SNEGSKA (reference sequence). The CDR3 has 19 residues. Material: CD4+ T cells sorted from PBMCs, obtained less than 30 months after vaccination. This TCR came from a man in his fifties or sixties who received an inactivated influenza vaccine. The chain has TRBV20-1 and TRBJ2-1; 8 bases match TRBD2. The CDR3 protein is CSARTRKIAGWPKGNEQFF. CDR3 nucleotide sequence: TGCAGTGCTAGAACCCGGAAAATAGCGGGATGGCCTAAAGGCAATGAGCAGTTCTTC.